The following is a T cell receptor (beta chain) sequence with its context. Sequencing used immunoSEQ multiplex PCR; TCRdb keeps in-frame clones, though not all of them. The profile shows about 360,000 clones, roughly 90% of them singletons. The CDR3 has 21 residues. With 4 bases removed from V and 3 bases from J, the gap between germline ends came to 31 bases. The sample is drawn from a study of blood T cell repertoires in COVID-19. The sample consisted of peripheral blood. The receptor's source is a woman aged 55 to 70 with COVID-19, enrolled during active disease. The genes are TRBV23-1 and TRBJ2-1; D possibly corresponds to TRBD1 (6 bases). TRBV23-1 is an ORF for which the function is uncertain. Here the CDR3 DNA reads TGCGCCAGCAGTCTCCCCAGAATACCTCCGGGACACGGAACCGTCTACAATGAGCAGTTCTTC. This encodes CASSLPRIPPGHGTVYNEQFF.